This TCR beta chain comes out of a study of T-cell memory formation after mild COVID-19. J gave up 11 bases and V 3 bases, and 7 bases lay outside the gene matches. The CDR3 is 14 residues long. CDR1 and CDR2 (germline): SGHAT, FQNNGV. With regard to this clonotype: What it recognizes is unknown.

From 5'RACE with constant-segment primers came TCR alpha and TCR beta cDNA libraries that carried sample barcodes and UMIs. MiXCR, run by TCRdb on the 5' RACE reads, gives a single entry per CDR3 protein. Altogether over 250,000 distinct CDR3 sequences are present, more than 15% being singletons, with the ten largest covering about a fifth. General observations from the study: Clones that got smaller from day 15 to 85 had even CD4/CD8, while clones growing later tipped toward CD4+. Whether day 37 second-wave clones are SARS-CoV-2-specific was not confirmed. Memory sampled before infection contained some responding clones, suggesting cross-reactive memory joined.

The TCR originated in a young man who had mild COVID-19 (a few samples of this study predate the infection). Cell type and time point are not known. This chain connects TRBV11-2 to TRBJ1-6, with 7 nucleotides matching TRBD1. Material: PBMCs or a T cell subset sorted from them (not recorded which). CDR3 amino acids: CASSFMRGHPPLHF. The CDR3 bases are TGTGCCAGCAGCTTTATGAGGGGGCATCCACCCCTCCACTTT.